The T cell receptor beta chain under discussion was sequenced for a study of T cell changes during pregnancy in multiple sclerosis. Here immunoSEQ multiplex PCR was the method, and the copy in TCRdb shows in-frame clones only, minus some. The table includes fewer than 40,000 clones, 80% to 90% detected once. CDR3 size: 13 residues. Germline V gene sequence: CDR1 GTSNPN, CDR2 SVGIG (reference sequence). The ends were cut back, 1 base at V and 8 bases at J, with 15 bases in the middle. This receptor was taken from a female donor with multiple sclerosis, enrolled in a pregnancy study. This rearrangement joins TRBV30 to TRBJ2-7; D not certain. Sequencing used CD8+ T cells from peripheral blood mononuclear cells, obtained in the first trimester of pregnancy. Written as DNA, the CDR3 is TGTGCCTGGAGTGACCTAGGTTTCGCGCAGCAGTACTTC. This codes for CAWSDLGFAQQYF.